The clone carrying this TCR beta chain was seen at least ten times. Multiplex PCR in two rounds served to amplify TCR beta CDR3 from genomic DNA. Used in first-round PCR were primers specific to each TRBV and TRBJ gene. One entry per CDR3 protein results from TCRdb running MiXCR on the multiplex PCR reads. Of some 28,000 distinct CDR3 sequences listed, 31% were seen once; the top ten hold 9.5% to 13%. This sample was included in a study of prognosis after radiotherapy for stage I lung cancer. Study summary: Enrolled patients comprised some 15 with newly diagnosed primary stage I lung tumors and about 5 with oligometastatic NSCLC after surgical resection of the primary tumor. After radiotherapy, distant metastases appeared in a few patients at a median of about 7 months, and around 16 patients showed no significant progression.

J was trimmed by 2 bases and V by 5 bases; bases with no gene match: 12. The length of the CDR3 is 18 residues. CDR1 and CDR2 (germline): MNHEY, SMNVEV (reference sequence). The sample here was PBMCs, taken before or after stereotactic body radiation therapy (not recorded which). V gene TRBV27 combines with J gene TRBJ1-6, with TRBD1 matching 7 bases. The clonotype comes from a donor aged 50 or older with non-small cell lung cancer. This CDR3 is CASSASTGRGAYNSPLHF. CDR3 DNA: TGTGCCAGCAGTGCGTCGACAGGGAGAGGTGCCTATAATTCACCCCTCCACTTT.